The subject of this entry is one T cell receptor beta chain. The sample belongs to a study of T-cell reconstitution after alpha-beta-depleted transplantation in children. This CDR3 contains 12 residues. Germline V CDR1 and CDR2: ENHRY, SYGVKD. V was pared by 3 bases and J by 5 bases, with 8 bases between. Unique molecular identifiers were incorporated when the TCRbeta library was constructed. TCRdb redid the calling of the PCR reads with MiXCR, one entry per CDR3 protein. The table includes 500,000 to 600,000 distinct CDR3 sequences, about a sixth detected once. The source is a human donor who donated a stem cell graft to a child with acute lymphoblastic leukemia. The sequences come from PBMCs from the stem cell graft donor, collected from the stem cell graft. The chain joins TRBV10-3 to TRBJ2-7; no clear D. DNA of the CDR3: TGTGCCATCAGTGAAAAATTGAACGAGCAGTACTTC. Translating gives CAISEKLNEQYF.